This TCR beta chain stems from a study of T-cell memory formation after mild COVID-19. Findings and limits, study-wide: Among contracting clones, CD4+ were mainly CM/EM and CD8+ enriched in EMRA. Balance between CD4 and CD8 was seen in clones contracting day 15 to 85, and a CD4+ lean was seen in later expanders.

Using constant-segment primers, 5'RACE produced TCR alpha and TCR beta cDNA libraries carrying sample barcodes and UMIs. A single record per CDR3 protein comes from TCRdb applying MiXCR to the 5' RACE reads. The table shows approximately 180,000 distinct CDR3 sequences, with around 15% occurring only once. CDR1 is MGHRA, CDR2 YSYEKL, per germline. The ends were cut back, 1 base at V and 7 bases at J, with 8 bases in the middle. The CDR3 contains 14 residues. There are a few counts of this clonotype. Its antigen remains unidentified. This sequence joins TRBV4-1 and TRBJ1-6; D gene ambiguous. Sample: PBMCs or a T cell subset sorted from them (not recorded which). This TCR was sampled from an adult woman who had mild COVID-19 (a few samples of this study predate the infection). Cell type and time point are not known. In DNA form, the CDR3 reads TGCGCCAGCAGCCAAGGAGAAGGGAATTCACCCCTCCACTTT. It yields the protein CASSQGEGNSPLHF.